This T cell receptor (beta chain) was sequenced for a study of T cells in Graves' hyperthyroidism and ophthalmopathy. Fresh peripheral blood, more than 8 ml of it, supplied the PBMCs. J gave up 0 bases and V 8 bases, and 6 bases lay outside the gene matches. Germline V CDR1 and CDR2: LNHDA, SQIVND (reference sequence). CDR3 length equals 15 residues. This clonotype came up a few times. RNA transcripts gave rise to amplified TCR beta CDR3 regions. The HTBI set primed first-round TCR CDR3 RT-PCR. TCRdb called the multiplex PCR reads again in MiXCR, with one record for every CDR3 protein. This table has some 700,000 distinct CDR3 sequences, roughly 17% appearing once.

The rearrangement links TRBV19 to TRBJ2-3, with TRBD1 matching over 9 bases. The sequenced sample consisted of blood. The TCR was taken from a man aged 45 to 65 with Graves' hyperthyroidism. The CDR3 here is CASGPDRGSTDTQYF. The CDR3 DNA is TGTGCCAGTGGCCCCGACAGGGGGAGCACAGATACGCAGTATTTT.